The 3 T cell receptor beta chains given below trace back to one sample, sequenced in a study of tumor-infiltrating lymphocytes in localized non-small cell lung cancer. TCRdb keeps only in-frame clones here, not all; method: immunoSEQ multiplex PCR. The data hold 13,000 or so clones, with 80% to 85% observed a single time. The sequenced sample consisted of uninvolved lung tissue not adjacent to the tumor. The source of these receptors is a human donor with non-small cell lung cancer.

The CDR3 loop reads CASSVSPGQSVPGYTF. In DNA form, the CDR3 reads TGTGCCAGCAGCGTATCTCCGGGACAGAGTGTCCCTGGCTACACCTTC. This chain links TRBV9 with TRBJ1-2; 7 nucleotides line up with TRBD1. The germline gives CDR1 SGDLS, CDR2 YYNGEE. The CDR3 length is 16 residues. J lost 7 bases, V lost 1 base, and 13 bases had no gene match.

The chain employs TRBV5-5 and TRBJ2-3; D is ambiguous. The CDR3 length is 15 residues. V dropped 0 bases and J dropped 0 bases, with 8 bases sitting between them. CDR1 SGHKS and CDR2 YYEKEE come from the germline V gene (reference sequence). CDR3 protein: CASSLVVSSTDTQYF. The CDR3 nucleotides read TGTGCCAGCAGCTTGGTGGTATCTAGCACAGATACGCAGTATTTT.

CDR3 DNA sequence: TGTGCCAGTAGTATGACAGGGGCCCTACTCGAGCAGTACTTC. Amino acids: CASSMTGALLEQYF. The chain combines TRBV19 with TRBJ2-7; 8 nucleotides agree with TRBD1. The CDR3 spans 14 residues. V was clipped by 3 bases and J by 6 bases; unmatched bases: 7. Germline values: CDR1 LNHDA, CDR2 SQIVND (reference sequence).